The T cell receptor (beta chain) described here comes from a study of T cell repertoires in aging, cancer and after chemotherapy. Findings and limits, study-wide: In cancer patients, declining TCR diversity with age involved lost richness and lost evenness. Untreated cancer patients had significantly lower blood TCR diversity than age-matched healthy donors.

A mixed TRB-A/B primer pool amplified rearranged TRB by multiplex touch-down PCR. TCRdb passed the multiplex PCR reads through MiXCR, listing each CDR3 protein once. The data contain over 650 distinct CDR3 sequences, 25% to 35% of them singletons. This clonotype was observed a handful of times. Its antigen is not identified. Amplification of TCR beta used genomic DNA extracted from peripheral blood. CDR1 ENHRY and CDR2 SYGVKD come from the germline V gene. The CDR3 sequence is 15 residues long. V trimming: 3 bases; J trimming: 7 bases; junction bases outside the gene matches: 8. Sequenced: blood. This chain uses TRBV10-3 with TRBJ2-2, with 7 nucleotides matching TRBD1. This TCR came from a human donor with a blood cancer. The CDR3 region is CAISEGDSLHGELFF. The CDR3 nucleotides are TGTGCCATCAGTGAAGGGGACAGCCTTCACGGGGAGCTGTTTTTT.